This is a list of T cell receptor beta chains from one sample in a study of cytomegalovirus exposure and HLA in healthy donors. The data were produced by immunoSEQ multiplex PCR, yet TCRdb's version contains in-frame clones alone and is incomplete. Among some 120,000 clones listed, about 74% were seen once. The sample taken for sequencing was PBMCs. The receptor source for this set is a woman in her 50s in good health and CMV-seropositive. The CDR3 runs from the conserved cysteine through the conserved F or W. The order of the fields is J gene, clone size, D gene, CDR3 length, V gene, CDR3 protein, CDR3 DNA. The D gene is left open where the match is weak. Part of the rows lack a size; the others show once, few, many or a class for expanded clones.

J: TRBJ2-3
size: NA
D: TRBD2
length: 18
V: TRBV11-3
CDR3: CASSLELGGGTSTDTQYF
DNA: TGTGCCAGCAGCTTAGAGCTTGGCGGGGGAACTAGCACAGATACGCAGTATTTT

J: TRBJ1-1
size: NA
D: NA
length: 16
V: TRBV6-5
CDR3: CASSYVIFEVNTEAFF
DNA: TGTGCCAGCAGTTACGTGATATTTGAGGTGAACACTGAAGCTTTCTTT

J: TRBJ2-2
size: NA
D: NA
length: 13
V: TRBV29-1
CDR3: CSAQQGRAGELFF
DNA: TGCAGCGCGCAACAGGGCCGGGCCGGGGAGCTGTTTTTT

J: TRBJ1-1
size: NA
D: TRBD1
length: 15
V: TRBV7-9
CDR3: CASSLGTGYGTEAFF
DNA: TGTGCCAGCAGCCTAGGGACAGGGTACGGCACTGAAGCTTTCTTT

J: TRBJ2-7
size: NA
D: TRBD2
length: 13
V: TRBV11-2
CDR3: CASGGGLSYEQYF
DNA: TGTGCCAGCGGCGGGGGGCTCTCCTACGAGCAGTACTTC

J: TRBJ1-4
size: NA
D: NA
length: 11
V: TRBV12-5
CDR3: CASGFYEKLFF
DNA: TGTGCTAGTGGTTTCTATGAAAAACTGTTTTTT

J: TRBJ2-1
size: few
D: TRBD1
length: 15
V: TRBV5-6
CDR3: CASSISHRGYNEQFF
DNA: TGTGCCAGCAGCATAAGCCACAGGGGTTACAATGAGCAGTTCTTC

J: TRBJ2-3
size: NA
D: TRBD2
length: 15
V: TRBV6-6
CDR3: CASSPGLAGKDTQYF
DNA: TGTGCCAGCAGCCCCGGACTAGCGGGGAAAGATACGCAGTATTTT

J: TRBJ1-1
size: NA
D: TRBD1
length: 11
V: TRBV30
CDR3: CAWSDQGAAFF
DNA: TGTGCCTGGAGTGACCAGGGGGCAGCTTTCTTT

J: TRBJ2-7
size: NA
D: TRBD1
length: 14
V: TRBV4-2
CDR3: CASRLGQGTGEQYF
DNA: TGTGCCAGCAGGCTTGGACAGGGGACCGGCGAGCAGTACTTC

J: TRBJ2-7
size: NA
D: NA
length: 14
V: TRBV10-3
CDR3: CAISEFEGPYEQYF
DNA: TGTGCCATCAGTGAGTTTGAGGGCCCCTACGAGCAGTACTTC

J: TRBJ2-2
size: few
D: NA
length: 20
V: TRBV12-1
CDR3: CASRVKHERGGRANTGELFF
DNA: TGTGCCAGCAGGGTCAAGCATGAGCGGGGGGGCCGGGCGAACACCGGGGAGCTGTTTTTT

J: TRBJ1-5
size: once
D: NA
length: 17
V: TRBV6-1
CDR3: CASSEIGGGAQNQPQHF
DNA: TGTGCCAGCAGTGAAATCGGTGGGGGGGCGCAAAATCAGCCCCAGCATTTT

J: TRBJ1-1
size: NA
D: NA
length: 13
V: TRBV7-6
CDR3: CASSPPGRESAFF
DNA: TGTGCCAGCAGCCCCCCAGGGCGGGAATCGGCTTTCTTT

J: TRBJ2-3
size: NA
D: NA
length: 11
V: TRBV30
CDR3: CAWSVLDTQYF
DNA: TGTGCCTGGAGTGTACTAGATACGCAGTATTTT

J: TRBJ2-7
size: NA
D: TRBD1
length: 12
V: TRBV28
CDR3: CATGQGHYEQYF
DNA: TGTGCCACCGGACAGGGCCACTACGAGCAGTACTTC